Listed here are 25 T cell receptor beta chains from one sample, sequenced in a study of blood T cell repertoires in COVID-19. Libraries were prepared by immunoSEQ multiplex PCR; TCRdb keeps only in-frame clonotypes and omits some of them. The table lists a few hundred thousand clones, roughly 91% of them singletons. The source material was PBMCs or T cells enriched from blood (not recorded which). These receptors were collected from a woman under 40 who had recovered from COVID-19.

The chain is built from TRBV27 and TRBJ1-1, with 8 bases that match TRBD1. J lost 3 bases, V lost 3 bases, and 9 bases had no gene match. The CDR3 loop spans 16 amino acids. Germline V gene data show CDR1 as MNHEY and CDR2 as SMNVEV (reference sequence). CDR3 region: CASSFHDRGLYTEAFF. The CDR3 nucleotides are TGTGCCAGCAGTTTCCACGACAGGGGCCTATACACTGAAGCTTTCTTT.

The chain carries TRBV10-3 and TRBJ1-5, with a tentative D call TRBD1 (6 bases). The germline V and J ends were trimmed by 0 bases and 4 bases, with 16 bases remaining between them. This CDR3 is built from 17 residues. In germline, CDR1 is ENHRY, CDR2 SYGVKD. As DNA, the CDR3 is TGTGCCATCAGTGAGTCGACAGGCCACCTTCAGAATCAGCCCCAGCATTTT. Encoded protein: CAISESTGHLQNQPQHF.

The J gene is TRBJ1-5, the V gene TRBV13; D is unclear. This CDR3 is 14 amino acids long. Trimming removed 0 bases from V and 4 bases from J, with 7 bases in between. The V gene's germline CDR1 is PRHDT and CDR2 FYEKMQ (reference sequence). CDR3 sequence (DNA): TGTGCCAGCAGCTTAGGGACACCGAATCAGCCCCAGCATTTT. This translates into CASSLGTPNQPQHF.

This chain connects TRBV19 to TRBJ1-1, with D tentatively TRBD1 (5 bases). The CDR3 runs 15 residues. The V end was cut by 6 bases, the J end by 3 bases, with 17 bases between. CDR1 and CDR2 from the germline V gene are LNHDA and SQIVND (reference sequence). CDR3 region: CASRAGYLFDTEAFF. CDR3 bases: TGTGCCAGTAGGGCAGGGTACCTTTTCGACACTGAAGCTTTCTTT.

This chain links TRBV15 with TRBJ1-6; a weak D match, TRBD1 (5 bases). The CDR3 length is 15 residues. CDR1 and CDR2 from the germline V gene are LNHNV and YYDKDF (reference sequence). Trimming left V 1 base short and J 7 bases short, with 11 bases between. The CDR3 DNA sequence: TGTGCCACCAGCAGAGTCGGAAGGGGAAATTCACCCCTCCACTTT. This codes for CATSRVGRGNSPLHF.

CDR3 residues: CASSVGGRATQYF. The CDR3 DNA reads TGTGCCAGCAGCGTAGGAGGGAGAGCGACCCAGTACTTC. This chain connects TRBV9 to TRBJ2-5, with a tentative D call TRBD2 (5 bases). From germline, CDR1 is SGDLS and CDR2 YYNGEE. This CDR3 comprises 13 residues. Trimming cost V 0 bases and J 7 bases, with 10 bases left between them.

The rearrangement uses TRBV13 and TRBJ1-2; 8 bases are a match to TRBD1. This CDR3 spans 16 amino acids. Germline assignment: CDR1 PRHDT and CDR2 FYEKMQ (reference sequence). The V and J ends lost 3 bases and 6 bases, in that order; junction bases with no gene match: 12. The CDR3 protein is CASSLFAGQDLNGYTF. The CDR3, as DNA: TGTGCCAGCAGCTTGTTTGCGGGACAGGATTTAAATGGCTACACCTTC.

V usage is TRBV29-1 and J usage is TRBJ2-1; D remains ambiguous. Germline CDR1 and CDR2: SQVTM and ANQGSEA. This CDR3 contains 11 residues. The germline V and J ends were trimmed by 3 bases and 7 bases, with 7 bases remaining between them. CDR3 in DNA: TGCAGCGTTGATGGAGTGAATGAGCAGTTCTTC. It codes for CSVDGVNEQFF.

The chain recombines TRBV12-5 with TRBJ1-5; TRBD1 agrees at 8 bases. The CDR3 is 19 residues long. V was pared by 4 bases and J by 2 bases, with 16 bases of the junction left unmatched. Looked up from germline, CDR1 is LGHNT and CDR2 is FRNRAP. CDR3 sequence (DNA): TGTGCTAGTGGTTCGACTGGACAGGGAAGATTGGGAGGCAATCAGCCCCAGCATTTT. Translating gives CASGSTGQGRLGGNQPQHF.

V and J are TRBV19 and TRBJ1-4; the match to TRBD1 covers 7 bases. CDR1 is LNHDA, CDR2 SQIVND, per germline (reference sequence). The V and J ends lost 5 bases and 5 bases, in that order; junction bases with no gene match: 11. The CDR3 is 16 residues long. The CDR3 spells CASSSLLGQLNEKLFF. In nucleotides, the CDR3 is TGTGCCAGTAGTTCTCTCCTGGGACAGTTAAATGAAAAACTGTTTTTT. The variable domain in full, completed from reference TRBV19 and TRBJ1-4, reads DGGITQSPKYLFRKEGQNVTLSCEQNLNHDAMYWYRQDPGQGLRLIYYSQIVNDFQKGDIAEGYSVSREKKESFPLTVTSAQKNPTAFYLCASSSLLGQLNEKLFFGSGTQLSVL.

The genes are TRBV3-1 (or the pseudogene TRBV3-2) and TRBJ2-7, with D hard to call. V was pared by 1 base and J by 0 bases, with 10 bases between. Germline values: CDR1 LGHDT, CDR2 YNNKEL (reference sequence). This CDR3 has 15 residues. For the CDR3, the DNA is TGTGCCAGCAGCCAAGCCGGTAGTCGCTCCTACGAGCAGTACTTC. Residues: CASSQAGSRSYEQYF.

The chain couples TRBV6-1 to TRBJ2-7; D ambiguous. The germline V gene encodes CDR1 MNHNS and CDR2 SASEGT. This CDR3 is 12 amino acids long. The V end was cut by 2 bases, the J end by 2 bases, with 4 bases between. This CDR3 reads CASSESAYEQYF. In DNA, the CDR3 is TGTGCCAGCAGTGAATCGGCCTACGAGCAGTACTTC.

The chain employs TRBV7-9 and TRBJ1-2, with 10 positions matching TRBD1. The junction had 22 bases not matched to a gene; V was cut back by 5 bases and J by 7 bases. CDR1 is SEHNR, CDR2 FQNEAQ, per germline (reference sequence). This CDR3 region has 19 residues. CDR3 loop: CASSGINRDRGTYSSGYTF. CDR3 sequence (DNA): TGTGCCAGCAGCGGTATAAACCGGGACAGGGGCACCTATTCGAGTGGCTACACCTTC. Variable domain in full (rest from reference TRBV7-9 and TRBJ1-2): DTGVSQNPRHKITKRGQNVTFRCDPISEHNRLYWYRQTLGQGPEFLTYFQNEAQLEKSRLLSDRFSAERPKGSFSTLEIQRTEQGDSAMYLCASSGINRDRGTYSSGYTFGSGTRLTVV.

This chain joins TRBV5-1 and TRBJ1-1, with a possible D match to TRBD1 (6 bases). The CDR3 totals 14 residues. V lost 6 bases and J 3 bases, leaving 15 bases between the germline ends. Germline lookup yields CDR1 SGHRS and CDR2 YFSETQ. CDR3 amino acids: CASKKGVGHTEAFF. The CDR3, as DNA: TGCGCCAGCAAAAAGGGGGTAGGTCACACTGAAGCTTTCTTT.

V gene TRBV28 combines with J gene TRBJ2-7; 9 positions agree with TRBD2. The V gene end was trimmed by 3 bases and the J gene end by 3 bases; junction bases not matched to a gene: 9. This CDR3 region has 16 residues. Germline CDR1 MDHEN, CDR2 SYDVKM. Here the CDR3 reads CASSLSLVSGGYEQYF. The CDR3 DNA reads TGTGCCAGCAGTTTGTCTTTGGTTAGCGGGGGCTACGAGCAGTACTTC. The variable domain in full, with the rest retrieved from reference TRBV28 and TRBJ2-7, is DVKVTQSSRYLVKRTGEKVFLECVQDMDHENMFWYRQDPGLGLRLIYFSYDVKMKEKGDIPEGYSVSREKKERFSLILESASTNQTSMYLCASSLSLVSGGYEQYFGPGTRLTVT.

This chain links TRBV7-9 with TRBJ1-5, with unresolved D. Germline V lookup: CDR1 SEHNR, CDR2 FQNEAQ (reference sequence). Trimming stripped 4 bases from V and 11 bases from J, with 15 bases between. The CDR3 is 13 amino acids. The CDR3 bases are TGTGCCAGCAGCTATGACTCCGATGCGGCCCAGCATTTT. Amino acid sequence: CASSYDSDAAQHF.

V usage is TRBV19 and J usage is TRBJ1-1, with TRBD1 matching over 11 bases. After removal of 6 bases from V and 4 bases from J, the junction contained 7 bases not matched to a gene. CDR1 is LNHDA and CDR2 is SQIVND in the germline V gene (reference sequence). The CDR3 spans 15 residues. The CDR3 DNA reads TGTGCCAGTAGCCCAGGACAGGGGGCGTTCACTGAAGCTTTCTTT. This codes for CASSPGQGAFTEAFF.

The rearrangement joins TRBV5-5 to TRBJ2-7; 10 bases agree with TRBD2. Germline CDR1 reads SGHKS; CDR2 reads YYEKEE (reference sequence). CDR3 length: 18 residues. J lost 2 bases, V lost 1 base, and 12 bases had no gene match. CDR3 region: CASSLPIPSGSITYEQYF. The CDR3 coding sequence is TGTGCCAGCAGCTTGCCTATTCCTAGCGGGAGCATCACCTACGAGCAGTACTTC.

The chain uses TRBV28 and TRBJ1-2, with D possibly TRBD1 on 5 matching bases. Trimming pared 5 bases from V and 2 bases from J, leaving 21 bases between. The CDR3 sequence is 17 residues long. Per the germline V gene, CDR1 is MDHEN and CDR2 is SYDVKM. As DNA, the CDR3 is TGTGCCAGCAGTCCCTGGACACCTTCTCGCGGAAACTATGGCTACACCTTC. It translates to CASSPWTPSRGNYGYTF.

The chain recombines TRBV5-1 with TRBJ2-5; maybe TRBD2 (6 bases). CDR1 is SGHRS, CDR2 YFSETQ, per germline. CDR3 length: 14 residues. Deletions cut 4 bases from V and 5 bases from J, with 15 bases between. CDR3 region: CASSRDGGWETQYF. DNA for the CDR3: TGCGCCAGCAGCCGAGACGGGGGTTGGGAGACCCAGTACTTC.

The rearrangement links TRBV18 to TRBJ2-7; D perhaps matches TRBD2 (6 bases). Trimming removed 2 bases at V and 2 bases at J, with 13 bases between. CDR1 KGHSH and CDR2 LQKENI come from the germline V gene. There are 15 residues in the CDR3. This chain's CDR3 is CASSPAGRLTYEQYF. CDR3 coding DNA: TGTGCCAGCTCACCAGCGGGACGCCTTACCTACGAGCAGTACTTC. Full variable domain (outside the CDR3, taken from reference TRBV18 and TRBJ2-7): NAGVMQNPRHLVRRRGQEARLRCSPMKGHSHVYWYRQLPEEGLKFMVYLQKENIIDESGMPKERFSAEFPKEGPSILRIQQVVRGDSAAYFCASSPAGRLTYEQYFGPGTRLTVT.

The rearrangement links TRBV18 to TRBJ1-5; D remains unclear. V shed 3 bases and J shed 1 base, with 7 bases lying between them. CDR1 is KGHSH, CDR2 LQKENI, per germline. CDR3 length equals 14 residues. CDR3 region: CASSPGRSNQPQHF. DNA of the CDR3: TGTGCCAGCTCACCGGGGAGGAGCAATCAGCCCCAGCATTTT.

The chain carries TRBV7-2 and TRBJ2-3; TRBD2 agrees at 11 bases. Germline CDR1 reads SGHTA; CDR2 reads FQGNSA. The V segment lost 6 bases and the J segment 0 bases; nucleotides outside the gene matches: 5. This CDR3 has 16 amino acids. CDR3 residues: CASSMTSGASTDTQYF. Written as DNA, the CDR3 is TGTGCCAGCAGTATGACTAGCGGGGCTAGCACAGATACGCAGTATTTT.

The chain has TRBV12-3 or TRBV12-4 and TRBJ2-1; D is possibly TRBD2 (6 bases). The CDR3 length is 13 residues. The V end lost 6 bases, the J end lost 5 bases, and 11 bases lay between the germline ends. The CDR3 protein is CASRRRGNNEQFF. In DNA, the CDR3 is TGTGCCAGCAGAAGGAGGGGAAACAATGAGCAGTTCTTC.

Note on this clone: Germline and junction disagree at one end, which may indicate a read error. The rearrangement links TRBV5-6 to TRBJ1-1; D gene unclear. CDR3 length equals 11 residues. The germline CDR1 and CDR2 sequences are SGHDT and YYEEEE. CDR3 bases: TGTGCCAGCAGCTTGGGGCAAGCTGACTCGTTT. It is translated as CASSLGQADSF.